Each of the 7 T cell receptor beta chains below was sequenced from the same sample in a study of shared clonotypes between healthy human individuals. Profiling relied on immunoSEQ multiplex PCR, and the TCRdb table lists in-frame clones only, not all of them. The table lists over 2 million clones, about 95% of them singletons. Naive CD8 cells, CD45RO-negative and positively selected for CCR7, excluded terminally differentiated effector memory CD45RA+ cells. Sequencing was carried out using naive CD8+ T cells sorted from blood. These receptor sequences come from a man younger than 35 in good health.

The rearrangement uses TRBV28 and TRBJ2-7; weak D call: TRBD1 (5 bases). V was cut by 6 bases and J by 4 bases, with 19 bases left in between. The CDR3 length is 15 residues. Germline CDR1 reads MDHEN; CDR2 reads SYDVKM. CDR3: CASSISGSVPYEQYF. The CDR3 nucleotides read TGTGCCAGCAGCATTTCAGGGTCCGTTCCTTACGAGCAGTACTTC.

Concerning this clone: The junction departs from the called germline gene at one end, perhaps through a read error. The genes are TRBV11-2 and TRBJ1-1; possibly TRBD1 for D (6 bases). Germline V gives CDR1 SGHAT, CDR2 FQNNGV. The CDR3 has 15 residues. CDR3: CASSFIQGMNPEAFF. As DNA, the CDR3 is TGTGCCAGCAGCTTTATACAGGGTATGAACCCTGAAGCTTTCTTT. Full variable domain (outside the CDR3, taken from reference TRBV11-2 and TRBJ1-1): EAGVAQSPRYKIIEKRQSVAFWCNPISGHATLYWYQQILGQGPKLLIQFQNNGVVDDSQLPKDRFSAERLKGVDSTLKIQPAKLEDSAVYLCASSFIQGMNPEAFFGQGTRLTVV.

The genes are TRBV28 and TRBJ2-7; the match to TRBD2 covers 7 bases. Germline V gene data show CDR1 as MDHEN and CDR2 as SYDVKM. The CDR3 is 14 residues long. The V segment lost 2 bases and the J segment 3 bases; nucleotides outside the gene matches: 4. This chain's CDR3 is CASSLTGGDYEQYF. CDR3 coding DNA: TGTGCCAGCAGTTTAACTGGGGGGGACTACGAGCAGTACTTC.

V gene TRBV27 combines with J gene TRBJ2-7; possibly TRBD2 for D (6 bases). CDR1 and CDR2 (germline): MNHEY, SMNVEV (reference sequence). The CDR3 loop spans 16 amino acids. V lost 6 bases and J lost 5, with 23 bases in between. Here the CDR3 reads CASSPGPGGGIHEQYF. As DNA, the CDR3 is TGTGCCAGCAGCCCCGGGCCCGGTGGAGGGATCCACGAGCAGTACTTC.

V is TRBV9 and J is TRBJ2-1; D uncertain. This CDR3 spans 15 amino acids. Trimming removed 0 bases from V and 4 bases from J, with 11 bases in between. Germline V gives CDR1 SGDLS, CDR2 YYNGEE. CDR3 in amino acids: CASSVEQEAYNEQFF. The CDR3, as DNA: TGTGCCAGCAGCGTAGAACAAGAAGCATACAATGAGCAGTTCTTC. Full variable domain (remainder filled in from reference TRBV9 and TRBJ2-1): DSGVTQTPKHLITATGQRVTLRCSPRSGDLSVYWYQQSLDQGLQFLIQYYNGEERAKGNILERFSAQQFPDLHSELNLSSLELGDSALYFCASSVEQEAYNEQFFGPGTRLTVL.

The CDR3 reads CASSQVQTGELFF. CDR3 bases: TGTGCCAGCAGCCAAGTTCAGACCGGGGAGCTGTTTTTT. This chain joins TRBV14 and TRBJ2-2, with D uncertain. The V end was cut by 1 base, the J end by 5 bases, with 5 bases between. The CDR3 has 13 residues. Germline lookup yields CDR1 SGHDN and CDR2 FVKESK.

The chain links TRBV12-5 to TRBJ1-2, with D possibly being TRBD1 (6 bases). This CDR3 has 15 amino acids. Germline-derived CDR1 and CDR2 are LGHNT and FRNRAP. The V gene lost 1 base and the J gene lost 5 bases, with 14 bases spanning the gap. CDR3 sequence reads: CASGLDLQGVYGYTF. CDR3 in DNA: TGTGCTAGTGGTTTGGACTTACAGGGAGTTTATGGCTACACCTTC.